This T cell receptor beta chain comes out of a study of beta chain features in type 1 diabetes. On this clone itself: The antigen is unknown.

What was sequenced were expressed TCRB transcripts, since all of the isolated RNA had been reverse transcribed. Profiling relied on immunoSEQ multiplex PCR, and the TCRdb table lists in-frame clones only, not all of them. The data show fewer than 18,000 clones, with around 77% seen just once and roughly 0.33% held by the top ten. The study's findings and limits: Moderate but significant shortening of TCRB CDR3s was recorded in all four CD4+ subsets from Type 1 diabetes patients.

Germline-derived CDR1 and CDR2 are DFQATT and SNEGSKA (reference sequence). The CDR3 runs to 11 residues. V shed 5 bases and J shed 5 bases, with 9 bases lying between them. This TCR derives from a woman aged 18-35 years with type 1 diabetes. The chain employs TRBV20-1 and TRBJ1-2; D not certain. The sequenced material came from stem cell memory CD4+ T cells from blood. The CDR3 sequence is CSASTDYGYTF. The CDR3 DNA reads as TGCAGTGCTTCGACTGATTATGGCTACACCTTC.